The 13 T cell receptor beta chains listed next were all sequenced from one sample in a study of shared clonotypes between healthy human individuals. TCRdb keeps only in-frame clones here, not all; method: immunoSEQ multiplex PCR. Found here are roughly 2.4 million clones, nearly 97% of them singletons; the top ten hold around 0.13%. The specimen sequenced was naive CD4+ T cells sorted from blood. Indicated subset: CD45RA+ positively selected. The receptors stem from a man younger than 35 in good health.

The chain uses TRBV5-1 and TRBJ2-1; a weak D match, TRBD1 (5 bases). Germline CDR1 reads SGHRS; CDR2 reads YFSETQ. Between the trimmed V and J ends, which lost 0 bases and 5 bases, there was a span of 9 bases. The CDR3 contains 14 residues. The CDR3 DNA reads TGCGCCAGCAGCTTGGCCGCAGGGAACAATGAGCAGTTCTTC. This gives the protein CASSLAAGNNEQFF.

The chain is built from TRBV10-3 and TRBJ1-2; the D is unclear. The germline gives CDR1 ENHRY, CDR2 SYGVKD. Trimming removed 4 bases from V and 3 bases from J, with 6 bases in between. CDR3 size: 12 residues. DNA of the CDR3: TGTGCCATCAGTGGTATGGACTATGGCTACACCTTC. It encodes CAISGMDYGYTF.

The V and J genes are TRBV4-1 and TRBJ1-5; 7 bases are a match to TRBD1. After removal of 4 bases from V and 7 bases from J, the junction contained 10 bases not matched to a gene. CDR1 MGHRA and CDR2 YSYEKL come from the germline V gene. This CDR3 has 15 amino acids. This CDR3 is CASSPSGTEGQPQHF. The CDR3, as DNA: TGCGCCAGCAGCCCAAGCGGGACAGAAGGACAGCCCCAGCATTTT.

Points on this clone: The same CDR3 arises from other DNA sequences in this sample as well. The rearrangement links TRBV7-2 to TRBJ1-1, with a tentative D call TRBD1 (5 bases). CDR1 and CDR2 (germline): SGHTA, FQGNSA. Trimming removed 1 base at V and 1 base at J, with 7 bases between. CDR3 length: 14 amino acids. The CDR3 DNA follows: TGTGCCAGCAGCTTAGTTGGGGGGAACACTGAAGCTTTCTTT. This codes for CASSLVGGNTEAFF.

The gene calls are TRBV5-6 and TRBJ1-5; the match to TRBD1 covers 12 bases. The CDR3 is 18 amino acids. The V gene's germline CDR1 is SGHDT and CDR2 YYEEEE. After removal of 3 bases from V and 2 bases from J, the junction contained 9 bases not matched to a gene. The CDR3 loop reads CASSSLGQGALGNQPQHF. CDR3 DNA: TGTGCCAGCAGCTCGCTGGGACAGGGGGCTCTTGGCAATCAGCCCCAGCATTTT.

This chain uses TRBV2 with TRBJ1-5; a possible D gene is TRBD1 (5 bases). This CDR3 has 13 amino acids. Trimming shortened V by 1 base and J by 6 bases, and 7 bases separated the two germline ends. Germline CDR1 and CDR2: SNHLY and FYNNEI. CDR3 nucleotides: TGTGCCAGCAGTGAAGACAGGTTTCAGCCCCAGCATTTT. It is translated as CASSEDRFQPQHF.

The chain uses TRBV4-1 and TRBJ1-1; tentatively, D is TRBD1 (6 bases). CDR3 size: 15 residues. Germline lookup yields CDR1 MGHRA and CDR2 YSYEKL. The germline V and J ends were trimmed by 1 base and 1 base, with 10 bases remaining between them. The CDR3 DNA follows: TGCGCCAGCAGCCAAGCCGACAGGTGGAACACTGAAGCTTTCTTT. Its translation is CASSQADRWNTEAFF.

V usage is TRBV11-2 and J usage is TRBJ1-1; 8 bases are shared with TRBD1. V was pared by 7 bases and J by 5 bases, with 9 bases of the junction left unmatched. Germline CDR1 and CDR2: SGHAT and FQNNGV. The CDR3 totals 14 residues. The CDR3 DNA follows: TGTGCCAGCAACCCCGGACAGGGTTGGACTGAAGCTTTCTTT. Protein product: CASNPGQGWTEAFF.

This chain uses TRBV25-1 with TRBJ2-1; D ambiguous. V was trimmed by 3 bases and J by 4 bases, leaving 13 bases between them. Per germline, CDR1 MGHDK and CDR2 SYGVNS. The CDR3 is made up of 15 amino acids. CDR3: CASSDGRATYNEQFF. CDR3 bases: TGTGCCAGCAGTGATGGTAGGGCTACTTACAATGAGCAGTTCTTC.

The rearrangement uses TRBV7-9 and TRBJ2-2; D unresolved. Germline loops: CDR1 SEHNR, CDR2 FQNEAQ (reference sequence). This CDR3 is 15 amino acids long. Trimming removed 3 bases at V and 1 base at J, with 9 bases between. In DNA, the CDR3 is TGTGCCAGCAGCTTCAAGGTGGGGAACACCGGGGAGCTGTTTTTT. The encoded protein is CASSFKVGNTGELFF.

The chain is built from TRBV10-2 and TRBJ2-5, with TRBD2 matching 10 bases. The CDR3 runs 16 residues. The trim removed 6 bases at V and 3 bases at J, leaving 10 bases unmatched. The germline V gene has CDR1 WSHSY and CDR2 SAAADI. The CDR3 DNA follows: TGCGCCAGCAGGGGAACCTCTAGCGGGAGCAAAGAGACCCAGTACTTC. The encoded protein is CASRGTSSGSKETQYF.

The V and J genes are TRBV6-6 and TRBJ2-7; 12 nucleotides agree with TRBD1. The germline V gene has CDR1 MNHNY and CDR2 SVGAGI (reference sequence). V was clipped by 6 bases and J by 4 bases; unmatched bases: 7. This CDR3 has 15 residues. The CDR3 nucleotides are TGTGCCAGCAGCCATCCGGGACAGGGGGCGTACGAGCAGTACTTC. Amino acids: CASSHPGQGAYEQYF.

CDR3 loop: CASSFQGRSSYEQYF. DNA of the CDR3: TGTGCCAGCAGCTTCCAGGGACGGAGCTCCTACGAGCAGTACTTC. This sequence joins TRBV6-6 and TRBJ2-7; D is perhaps TRBD1 or TRBD2 (5 bases each). The CDR3 is made up of 15 amino acids. Germline CDR1 MNHNY, CDR2 SVGAGI (reference sequence). V was clipped by 6 bases and J by 0 bases, with 15 bases between them.